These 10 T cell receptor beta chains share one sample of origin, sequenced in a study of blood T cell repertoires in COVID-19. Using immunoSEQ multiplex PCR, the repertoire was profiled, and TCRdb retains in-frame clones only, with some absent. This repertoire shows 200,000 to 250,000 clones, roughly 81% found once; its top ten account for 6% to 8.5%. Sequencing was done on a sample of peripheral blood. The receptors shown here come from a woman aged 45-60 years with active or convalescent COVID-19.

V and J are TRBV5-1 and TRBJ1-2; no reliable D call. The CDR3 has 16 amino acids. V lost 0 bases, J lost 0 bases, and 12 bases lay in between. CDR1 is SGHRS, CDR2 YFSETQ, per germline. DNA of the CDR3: TGCGCCAGCAGCTTGGGGGTCGCGGGAGCTAACTATGGCTACACCTTC. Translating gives CASSLGVAGANYGYTF. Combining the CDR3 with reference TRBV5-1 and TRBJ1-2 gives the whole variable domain KAGVTQTPRYLIKTRGQQVTLSCSPISGHRSVSWYQQTPGQGLQFLFEYFSETQRNKGNFPGRFSGRQFSNSRSEMNVSTLELGDSALYLCASSLGVAGANYGYTFGSGTRLTVV.

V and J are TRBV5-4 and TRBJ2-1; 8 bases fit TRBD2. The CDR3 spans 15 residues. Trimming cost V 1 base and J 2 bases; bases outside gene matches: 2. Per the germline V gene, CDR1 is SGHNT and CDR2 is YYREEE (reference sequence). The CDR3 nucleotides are TGTGCCAGCAGCTTGAGCGGGAGCCCCTACAATGAGCAGTTCTTC. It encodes CASSLSGSPYNEQFF.

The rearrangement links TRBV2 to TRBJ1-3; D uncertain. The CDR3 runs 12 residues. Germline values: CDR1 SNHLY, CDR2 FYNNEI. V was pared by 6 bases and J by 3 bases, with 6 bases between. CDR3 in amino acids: CASRAFGNTIYF. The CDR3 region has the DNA TGTGCCAGCAGGGCCTTTGGAAACACCATATATTTT.

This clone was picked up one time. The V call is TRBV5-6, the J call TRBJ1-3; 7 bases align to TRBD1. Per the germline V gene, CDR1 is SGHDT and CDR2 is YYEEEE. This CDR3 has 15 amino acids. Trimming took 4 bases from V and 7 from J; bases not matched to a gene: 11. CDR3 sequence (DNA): TGTGCCAGCAGCCTCTATACAGGGGTGTTGAACACCATATATTTT. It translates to CASSLYTGVLNTIYF.

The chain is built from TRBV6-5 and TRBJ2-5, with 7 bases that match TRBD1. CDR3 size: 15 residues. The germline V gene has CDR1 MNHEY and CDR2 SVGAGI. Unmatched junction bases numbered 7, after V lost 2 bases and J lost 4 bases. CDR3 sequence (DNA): TGTGCCAGCAGTTACGGCCAGGGGGTAGGAGAGACCCAGTACTTC. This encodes CASSYGQGVGETQYF.

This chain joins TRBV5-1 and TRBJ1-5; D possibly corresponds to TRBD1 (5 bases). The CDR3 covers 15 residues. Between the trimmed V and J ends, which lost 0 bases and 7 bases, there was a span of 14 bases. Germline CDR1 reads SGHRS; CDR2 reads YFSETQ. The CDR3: CASSLAGTGGQPQHF. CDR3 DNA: TGCGCCAGCAGCTTGGCCGGGACGGGAGGGCAGCCCCAGCATTTT. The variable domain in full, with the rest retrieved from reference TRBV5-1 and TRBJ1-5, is KAGVTQTPRYLIKTRGQQVTLSCSPISGHRSVSWYQQTPGQGLQFLFEYFSETQRNKGNFPGRFSGRQFSNSRSEMNVSTLELGDSALYLCASSLAGTGGQPQHFGDGTRLSIL.

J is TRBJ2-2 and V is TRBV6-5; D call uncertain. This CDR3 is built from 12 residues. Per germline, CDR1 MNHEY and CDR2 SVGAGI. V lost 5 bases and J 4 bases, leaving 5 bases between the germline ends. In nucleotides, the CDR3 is TGTGCCAGCAGTCCTACCACCGGGGAGCTGTTTTTT. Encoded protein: CASSPTTGELFF.

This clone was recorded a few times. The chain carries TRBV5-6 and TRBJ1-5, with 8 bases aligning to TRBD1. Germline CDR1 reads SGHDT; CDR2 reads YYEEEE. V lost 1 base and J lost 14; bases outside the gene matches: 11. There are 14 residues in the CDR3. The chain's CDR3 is CASSLYGQGRGEHF. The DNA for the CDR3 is TGTGCCAGCAGCTTGTATGGACAGGGTCGTGGAGAGCATTTT.

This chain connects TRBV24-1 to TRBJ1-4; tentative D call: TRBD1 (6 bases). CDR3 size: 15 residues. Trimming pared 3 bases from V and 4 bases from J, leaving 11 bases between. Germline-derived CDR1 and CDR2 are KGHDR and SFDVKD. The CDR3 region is CATSDGTGINEKLFF. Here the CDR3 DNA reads TGTGCCACCAGTGATGGCACAGGGATTAATGAAAAACTGTTTTTT.

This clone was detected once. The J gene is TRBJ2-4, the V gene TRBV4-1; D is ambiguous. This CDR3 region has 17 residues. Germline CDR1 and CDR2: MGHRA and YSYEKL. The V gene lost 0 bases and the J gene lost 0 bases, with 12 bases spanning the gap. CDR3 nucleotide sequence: TGCGCCAGCAGCCAAGATCTTGCAGATAAAGCCAAAAACATTCAGTACTTC. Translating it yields CASSQDLADKAKNIQYF.